The present entry profiles one T cell receptor (beta chain) with its context. The antigen is not known. This sample stems from a study of beta chain features in type 1 diabetes. Across the whole study: Age, gender and cell yields were alike across patients and healthy donors. Summed over all samples, the examined sorted cells came to 85 million to 130 million.

The whole isolated RNA underwent reverse transcription, so sequencing captured expressed TCRB transcripts. Sequenced by immunoSEQ multiplex PCR; TCRdb stores in-frame clones only, minus some. The sample records about 140,000 clones, 6.9% being singletons. The germline V gene encodes CDR1 MDHEN and CDR2 SYDVKM. The V and J ends lost 5 bases and 5 bases, in that order; junction bases with no gene match: 8. The CDR3 contains 15 residues. Study outcomes and limitations: For patients and controls alike, PCR might favor shorter templates to the same degree.

The sample consisted of central memory CD4+ T cells from blood. The clonotype comes from a woman in her 30s in good health. The genes are TRBV28 and TRBJ1-1; 10 nucleotides match TRBD1. CDR3 sequence: CASSPSGTGDTEAFF. CDR3 sequence (DNA): TGTGCCAGCAGTCCTTCCGGGACAGGGGATACTGAAGCTTTCTTT. Full variable domain (missing parts from reference TRBV28 and TRBJ1-1): DVKVTQSSRYLVKRTGEKVFLECVQDMDHENMFWYRQDPGLGLRLIYFSYDVKMKEKGDIPEGYSVSREKKERFSLILESASTNQTSMYLCASSPSGTGDTEAFFGQGTRLTVV.